This T cell receptor (beta chain) was retrieved from a study of blood T cell repertoires in COVID-19. Data came from immunoSEQ multiplex PCR; TCRdb stores just in-frame clones and leaves some out. The sample yields 300,000 to 400,000 clones, roughly 90% seen once. CDR1 and CDR2 (germline): SGHTA, FQGNSA. CDR3 length: 15 residues. V was trimmed by 3 bases and J by 6 bases, leaving 18 bases between them. Sequencing input: PBMCs or T cells enriched from blood (not recorded which). The rearrangement links TRBV7-2 to TRBJ2-7; a possible D gene is TRBD2 (5 bases). This clonotype was obtained from a woman under 40 with acute COVID-19. CDR3 residues: CASSLWREGRSEQYF. Here the CDR3 DNA reads TGTGCCAGCAGCTTGTGGCGCGAGGGAAGGAGCGAGCAGTACTTC.